The clone carrying this T cell receptor (beta chain) was detected a few times. The target antigen is unknown. These data come from a study of early T cells in non-severe SARS-CoV-2 infection. As for the study in general: Bulk RNA taken from unsorted whole blood was sequenced, leaving chains unpaired. Whole-study results and caveats: Missing private and CD4 specificities, VDJdb matching favored anti-spike CD8 responses.

Individual cDNA molecules were tagged with unique molecular identifiers. MiXCR was run by TCRdb on the 5' RACE reads, yielding one entry per CDR3 protein. The table lists 60,000 to 90,000 distinct CDR3 sequences, less than 20% of them singletons. The germline V gene encodes CDR1 LGHDT and CDR2 YNNKEL (reference sequence). Trimming removed 5 bases from V and 7 bases from J; junction bases left unmatched: 8. The CDR3 totals 14 residues. The specimen was whole blood. This receptor was obtained from an adult who was a healthcare worker with PCR-confirmed SARS-CoV-2 infection or an uninfected control (not recorded which). This sequence joins TRBV3-1 and TRBJ2-3; 8 nucleotides match TRBD2. CDR3: CASSISGSGNTQYF. The CDR3 region has the DNA TGTGCCAGCAGCATCAGCGGGAGCGGGAATACGCAGTATTTT.